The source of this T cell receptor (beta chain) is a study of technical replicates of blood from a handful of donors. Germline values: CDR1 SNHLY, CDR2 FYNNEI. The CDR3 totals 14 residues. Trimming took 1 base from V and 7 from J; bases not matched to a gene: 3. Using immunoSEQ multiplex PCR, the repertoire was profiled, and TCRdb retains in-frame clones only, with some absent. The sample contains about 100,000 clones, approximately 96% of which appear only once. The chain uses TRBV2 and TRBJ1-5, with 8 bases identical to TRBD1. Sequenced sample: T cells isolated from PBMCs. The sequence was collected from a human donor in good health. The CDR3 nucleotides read TGTGCCAGCAGTGAAGGGACAGGGAACCAGCCCCAGCATTTT. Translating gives CASSEGTGNQPQHF.